This T cell receptor (beta chain) was sequenced for a study of CD8 T cells in ankylosing spondylitis. General study results and limits: Matched synovial fluid from ankylosing spondylitis patients was reported to be enriched for disease-linked clones. Some of the motif variants had earlier been found in reactive arthritis patients' fluid and blood. Eight or nine highly homologous variants made up a TCR beta motif that seemed to typify ankylosing spondylitis blood.

Quantitative molecular-barcoded 5'-RACE generated the TCR beta libraries. Each CDR3 protein is one row after TCRdb ran MiXCR on the 5' RACE reads. The sample has more than 300,000 distinct CDR3 sequences, roughly 8% seen once. Germline V gene data show CDR1 as SQVTM and CDR2 as ANQGSEA. There are 12 residues in the CDR3. V trimming: 7 bases; J trimming: 4 bases; junction bases outside the gene matches: 7. Ten or more counts support this clonotype. Its specificity is unknown. This clonotype was sampled from a male donor with ankylosing spondylitis. The sequenced material came from blood, either unsorted or a sorted T cell fraction (not recorded which). This sequence joins TRBV29-1 and TRBJ2-7; TRBD2 aligns across 7 bases. This chain's CDR3 is CSAGGFGYEQYF. The CDR3 nucleotides are TGCAGCGCGGGGGGTTTTGGTTACGAGCAGTACTTC.